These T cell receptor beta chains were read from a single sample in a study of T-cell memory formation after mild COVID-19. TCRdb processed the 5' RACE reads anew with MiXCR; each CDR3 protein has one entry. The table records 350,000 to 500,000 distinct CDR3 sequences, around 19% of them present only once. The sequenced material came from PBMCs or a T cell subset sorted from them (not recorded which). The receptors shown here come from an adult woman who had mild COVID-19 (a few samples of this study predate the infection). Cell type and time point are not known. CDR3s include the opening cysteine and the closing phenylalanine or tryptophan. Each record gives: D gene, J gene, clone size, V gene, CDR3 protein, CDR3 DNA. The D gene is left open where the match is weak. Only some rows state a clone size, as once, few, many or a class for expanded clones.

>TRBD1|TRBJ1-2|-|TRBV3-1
CASSQERTGGTYTF
TGTGCCAGCAGCCAAGAGCGGACAGGGGGGACCTACACCTTC
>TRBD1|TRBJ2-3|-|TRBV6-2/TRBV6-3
CASRRGQANTDTQYF
TGTGCCAGCAGGCGCGGACAGGCAAACACAGATACGCAGTATTTT
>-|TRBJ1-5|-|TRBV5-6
CASSLGQGWDQPQHF
TGTGCCAGCAGCTTGGGGCAGGGTTGGGATCAGCCCCAGCATTTT
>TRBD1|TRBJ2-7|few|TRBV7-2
CASTPRGIPPYEQYF
TGTGCCAGCACCCCCAGGGGGATCCCCCCCTACGAGCAGTACTTC
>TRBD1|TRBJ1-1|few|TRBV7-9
CASSFPGGTLNTEAFF
TGTGCCAGCAGCTTCCCAGGGGGCACCTTGAACACTGAAGCTTTCTTT
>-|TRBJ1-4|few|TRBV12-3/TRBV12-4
CASSKRSGEKLFF
TGTGCCAGCAGCAAGAGGAGTGGTGAAAAACTGTTTTTT
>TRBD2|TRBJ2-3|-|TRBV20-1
CSASRGGNTDTQYF
TGCAGTGCTAGTCGCGGGGGAAACACAGATACGCAGTATTTT
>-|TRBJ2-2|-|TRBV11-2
CASSSPLSGELFF
TGTGCCAGCAGCTCCCCTTTAAGTGGGGAGCTGTTTTTT
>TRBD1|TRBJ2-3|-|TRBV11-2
CASSLGGTGGKDTQYF
TGTGCCAGCAGCTTAGGCGGGACAGGGGGGAAAGATACGCAGTATTTT
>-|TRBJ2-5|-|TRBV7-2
CASSPDHTRSWETQYF
TGTGCCAGCAGCCCAGACCACACCCGGTCCTGGGAGACCCAGTACTTC
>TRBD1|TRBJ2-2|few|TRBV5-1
CASSGRDRLNTGELFF
TGCGCCAGCAGCGGCCGGGACAGGCTGAACACCGGGGAGCTGTTTTTT
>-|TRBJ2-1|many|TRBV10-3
CAISESLSEQFF
TGTGCCATCAGTGAGTCGCTCTCTGAGCAGTTCTTC
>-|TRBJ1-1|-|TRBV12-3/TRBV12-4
CASSLRGVWNTEAFF
TGTGCCAGCAGTTTAAGGGGGGTTTGGAACACTGAAGCTTTCTTT
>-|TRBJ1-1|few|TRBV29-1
CSGNTGRNSEAFF
TGCAGCGGGAATACTGGGCGGAACAGTGAAGCTTTCTTT
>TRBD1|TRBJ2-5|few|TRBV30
CAWSQGAQETQYF
TGTGCCTGGAGTCAGGGGGCCCAAGAGACCCAGTACTTC
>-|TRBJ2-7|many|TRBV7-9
CASSVTHYEQYF
TGTGCCAGCAGCGTCACCCACTACGAGCAGTACTTC
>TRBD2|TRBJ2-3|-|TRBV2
CASSERTSGGQADTQYF
TGTGCCAGCAGTGAAAGGACTAGCGGGGGGCAGGCAGATACGCAGTATTTT
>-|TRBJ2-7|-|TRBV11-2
CASSSSSMHEQYF
TGTGCCAGCAGCTCCTCAAGTATGCACGAGCAGTACTTC
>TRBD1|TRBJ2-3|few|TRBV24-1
CATSDFYPRTGLGTDTQYF
TGTGCCACCAGTGATTTCTACCCCCGGACAGGGCTCGGGACAGATACGCAGTATTTT
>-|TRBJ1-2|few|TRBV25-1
CASSEGDSHYGYTF
TGTGCCAGCAGTGAGGGAGACAGCCACTATGGCTACACCTTC
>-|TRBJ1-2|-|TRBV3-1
CASSQGTGLNYGYTF
TGTGCCAGCAGCCAAGGTACAGGATTAAACTATGGCTACACCTTC
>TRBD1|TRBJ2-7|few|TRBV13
CASNQGQGSEQYF
TGTGCCAGCAACCAAGGACAGGGATCCGAGCAGTACTTC
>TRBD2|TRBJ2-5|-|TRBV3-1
CASALTSGGETQYF
TGTGCCAGCGCTTTGACTAGCGGGGGAGAGACCCAGTACTTC
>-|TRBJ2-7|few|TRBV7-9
CASSLAGRRGRGSYEQYF
TGTGCCAGCAGCTTAGCGGGCCGTCGGGGTCGCGGGTCCTACGAGCAGTACTTC